These 14 T cell receptor beta chains originate from one sample sequenced in a study of blood T cell repertoires in COVID-19. TCRdb keeps only in-frame clones here, not all; method: immunoSEQ multiplex PCR. The sample lists around 300,000 clones; 86% were seen once. Specimen: peripheral blood. The receptor set was obtained from a woman aged 30 to 39 with active or convalescent COVID-19.

The genes are TRBV7-9 and TRBJ1-3; D is ambiguous. This CDR3 comprises 14 residues. CDR1 is SEHNR, CDR2 FQNEAQ, per germline (reference sequence). V was shortened by 4 bases and J by 2 bases, with 9 bases between the two germline ends. The CDR3 nucleotides read TGTGCCAGCAGCTCTTGGGAGCCTGGAAACACCATATATTTT. Translating it yields CASSSWEPGNTIYF. Full variable domain (rest looked up from reference TRBV7-9 and TRBJ1-3): DTGVSQNPRHKITKRGQNVTFRCDPISEHNRLYWYRQTLGQGPEFLTYFQNEAQLEKSRLLSDRFSAERPKGSFSTLEIQRTEQGDSAMYLCASSSWEPGNTIYFGEGSWLTVV.

This clone came up once. The CDR3 loop reads CASSRQGPTEAFF. In DNA form, the CDR3 reads TGTGCCAGCAGCCGCCAGGGGCCCACTGAAGCTTTCTTT. The chain links TRBV6-2 or TRBV6-3 to TRBJ1-1; tentatively, D is TRBD1 (6 bases). Trimming shortened V by 6 bases and J by 4 bases, and 12 bases separated the two germline ends. The CDR3 is made up of 13 amino acids. Germline lookup yields CDR1 MNHEY and CDR2 SVGEGT.

The chain has TRBV2 and TRBJ2-3; perhaps TRBD2 as D (9 bases). V lost 8 bases and J 0 bases, leaving 27 bases between the germline ends. The CDR3 sequence is 19 residues long. Germline CDR1 and CDR2: SNHLY and FYNNEI. The chain's CDR3 is CASYGQGSGGGASTDTQYF. The CDR3 coding sequence is TGTGCCAGCTACGGACAGGGCAGTGGCGGGGGGGCCAGCACAGATACGCAGTATTTT.

The V and J genes are TRBV2 and TRBJ1-1; 8 nucleotides match TRBD1. The trim removed 6 bases at V and 5 bases at J, leaving 8 bases unmatched. This CDR3 region has 14 residues. Germline V gene sequence: CDR1 SNHLY, CDR2 FYNNEI. DNA for the CDR3: TGTGCCAGCAGACGGACAGGGCCGGGGACTGAAGCTTTCTTT. Translating it yields CASRRTGPGTEAFF. Together with reference TRBV2 and TRBJ1-1, the CDR3 gives the full variable domain: EPEVTQTPSHQVTQMGQEVILRCVPISNHLYFYWYRQILGQKVEFLVSFYNNEISEKSEIFDDQFSVERPDGSNFTLKIRSTKLEDSAMYFCASRRTGPGTEAFFGQGTRLTVV.

The chain links TRBV4-3 to TRBJ1-2; D remains unclear. The CDR3 extends over 15 amino acids. The ends were cut back, 0 bases at V and 7 bases at J, with 15 bases in the middle. Germline V gene data show CDR1 as LGHNA and CDR2 as YSLEER. As DNA, the CDR3 is TGCGCCAGCAGCCAAGAGGCGGTGATGCTTGGTGGCTACACCTTC. This gives the protein CASSQEAVMLGGYTF.

The chain joins TRBV11-3 to TRBJ2-3; TRBD2 matches 11 bases. This CDR3 has 16 residues. After removal of 4 bases from V and 3 bases from J, the junction contained 6 bases not matched to a gene. The germline V gene has CDR1 SGHNT and CDR2 YENEEA. DNA for the CDR3: TGTGCCAGCAGCTCAGTTACTAGCGGGGGTACAGATACGCAGTATTTT. Translation gives CASSSVTSGGTDTQYF. Full variable domain (remainder filled in from reference TRBV11-3 and TRBJ2-3): EAGVVQSPRYKIIEKKQPVAFWCNPISGHNTLYWYLQNLGQGPELLIRYENEEAVDDSQLPKDRFSAERLKGVDSTLKIQPAELGDSAVYLCASSSVTSGGTDTQYFGPGTRLTVL.

The CDR3 spells CASSGRTGGLSGELFF. Written as DNA, the CDR3 is TGTGCCAGCAGTGGGCGGACAGGGGGCTTATCCGGGGAGCTGTTTTTT. V gene TRBV6-1 combines with J gene TRBJ2-2; 11 nucleotides align to TRBD1. CDR3 length: 16 residues. Germline assignment: CDR1 MNHNS and CDR2 SASEGT. With 4 bases clipped from V and 6 bases from J, the junction kept 7 bases outside the gene matches.

The chain uses TRBV5-1 and TRBJ2-5, with D possibly being TRBD2 (5 bases). Per germline, CDR1 SGHRS and CDR2 YFSETQ. This CDR3 comprises 14 residues. Between the trimmed V and J ends, which lost 2 bases and 2 bases, there was a span of 10 bases. Here the CDR3 reads CASSFIAGQETQYF. The CDR3 coding sequence is TGCGCCAGCAGCTTCATCGCGGGTCAAGAGACCCAGTACTTC.

The chain joins TRBV7-9 to TRBJ1-2, with D unresolved. CDR3 length equals 13 residues. V was trimmed by 5 bases and J by 6 bases, leaving 13 bases between them. CDR1 and CDR2 (germline): SEHNR, FQNEAQ (reference sequence). CDR3 protein: CASSPVGGNGYTF. In DNA form, the CDR3 reads TGTGCCAGCAGCCCAGTTGGAGGGAATGGCTACACCTTC.

The chain recombines TRBV4-3 with TRBJ2-4, with 12 bases fitting TRBD2. Germline V CDR1 and CDR2: LGHNA, YSLEER. The trim removed 4 bases at V and 6 bases at J, leaving 10 bases unmatched. CDR3 length: 17 amino acids. For the CDR3, the DNA is TGCGCCAGCAGCCGAGGACTAGCGGGGAGCATGGGAAACATTCAGTACTTC. It is translated as CASSRGLAGSMGNIQYF.

This clone has only a few counts. The gene calls are TRBV12-1 and TRBJ2-1; the listed D gene, TRBD1, was not tested against the DNA. TRBV12-1 is given as a pseudogene. The CDR3 is 17 residues long. The CDR3 sequence: CASSSHPTGSNGNEQFF. In nucleotides, the CDR3 is TGTGCCAGCAGCTCCCACCCGACAGGTTCAAACGGCAATGAGCAGTTCTTC.

The chain joins TRBV19 to TRBJ1-2, with D possibly being TRBD1 (6 bases). In germline, CDR1 is LNHDA, CDR2 SQIVND (reference sequence). V lost 4 bases and J 4 bases, leaving 10 bases between the germline ends. The CDR3 is made up of 13 amino acids. Written as DNA, the CDR3 is TGTGCCAGTAGTAGGGGGCGGGCCTATGGCTACACCTTC. Protein product: CASSRGRAYGYTF.

This clone was recorded a few times. The chain uses TRBV30 and TRBJ1-1, with D tentatively TRBD1 (5 bases). Deletions cut 2 bases from V and 10 bases from J, with 14 bases between. CDR1 is GTSNPN and CDR2 is SVGIG in the germline V gene (reference sequence). The CDR3 has 12 residues. CDR3 sequence reads: CAWSPQGFGAFF. In DNA form, the CDR3 reads TGTGCCTGGAGTCCGCAGGGATTCGGAGCTTTCTTT.

V gene TRBV3-1 (or the pseudogene TRBV3-2) combines with J gene TRBJ1-5; D gene ambiguous. This CDR3 comprises 14 residues. Trimming took off 2 bases at V and 6 bases at J, with 11 bases between the two ends. From germline, CDR1 is LGHDT and CDR2 YNNKEL (reference sequence). DNA for the CDR3: TGTGCCAGCAGCCAAAGCGATCGGGGTCAGCCCCAGCATTTT. As protein: CASSQSDRGQPQHF.